Presented here are 15 T cell receptor beta chains from one specimen sequenced in a study of immune cell composition in non-small cell lung cancer. Normal lung was sampled as far from the tumour as possible, at least 3 cm. The data were produced by immunoSEQ multiplex PCR, yet TCRdb's version contains in-frame clones alone and is incomplete. This table holds roughly 8,100 clones, around two thirds found once. Sequencing was done on a sample of non-adjacent lung tissue. The receptors stem from a human donor with non-small cell lung cancer.

This clone came up a few times. V and J are TRBV29-1 and TRBJ2-1, with TRBD1 identical over 10 bases. Germline assignment: CDR1 SQVTM and CDR2 ANQGSEA. Trimming took 4 bases from V and 7 from J; bases not matched to a gene: 10. This CDR3 has 15 amino acids. CDR3 nucleotide sequence: TGCAGCGTTGGGTTCGGGGGGACAGGGGCGAATGAGCAGTTCTTC. Translating gives CSVGFGGTGANEQFF.

The chain carries TRBV7-9 and TRBJ1-2, with TRBD1 identical over 8 bases. Losses at the gene ends were 1 base for V and 2 bases for J; bases not matched to a gene: 6. This CDR3 comprises 16 residues. From germline, CDR1 is SEHNR and CDR2 FQNEAQ (reference sequence). CDR3 nucleotides: TGTGCCAGCAGCTTAGGGGGGGGACAGGCCAACTATGGCTACACCTTC. The encoded protein is CASSLGGGQANYGYTF.

CDR3 in DNA: TGTGCCAGCAGCCGGGACAGGGGGCCTTCCTACGAGCAGTACTTC. It translates to CASSRDRGPSYEQYF. The chain uses TRBV6-1 and TRBJ2-7; 12 bases map to TRBD1. Losses at the gene ends were 6 bases for V and 1 base for J; bases not matched to a gene: 4. CDR1 and CDR2 (germline): MNHNS, SASEGT. This CDR3 has 15 residues.

The gene calls are TRBV4-1 and TRBJ2-5; 7 nucleotides line up with TRBD2. V gave up 1 base and J gave up 9 bases; unmatched junction bases: 5. Germline V lookup: CDR1 MGHRA, CDR2 YSYEKL. The CDR3 is 13 residues long. The CDR3 DNA follows: TGCGCCAGCAGCCAAGGGGACTACGTGGCCCAGTACTTC. Amino acid sequence: CASSQGDYVAQYF.

The genes are TRBV19 and TRBJ2-3; no reliable D call. Trimming removed 4 bases from V and 3 bases from J, with 5 bases in between. The CDR3 loop spans 12 amino acids. Germline V gene lookup returns CDR1 LNHDA and CDR2 SQIVND (reference sequence). CDR3 sequence reads: CASSRQTDTQYF. Here the CDR3 DNA reads TGTGCCAGTAGTAGACAAACAGATACGCAGTATTTT.

The chain has TRBV5-6 and TRBJ2-3; possible D gene TRBD1, 5 bases. CDR1 and CDR2 from the germline V gene are SGHDT and YYEEEE. This CDR3 is 17 amino acids long. Trimming took 0 bases from V and 4 from J, leaving 18 bases between them. The CDR3 DNA reads TGTGCCAGCAGCTTGGGTCAGGGCGGAGATACAGCAGATACGCAGTATTTT. It yields the protein CASSLGQGGDTADTQYF.

The chain has TRBV4-1 and TRBJ1-4; the match to TRBD1 covers 9 bases. Germline trimming cut 3 bases from V and 4 bases from J; bases unmatched to any gene: 12. The CDR3 has 18 amino acids. Germline V gene sequence: CDR1 MGHRA, CDR2 YSYEKL. DNA of the CDR3: TGCGCCAGCAGCCAGGGTGACAGGGGGGGGGATAATAATGAAAAACTGTTTTTT. Translation gives CASSQGDRGGDNNEKLFF.

The rearrangement uses TRBV7-8 and TRBJ1-5; D is unclear. V was pared by 1 base and J by 3 bases, with 10 bases between. CDR1 and CDR2 (germline): SGHVS, FQNEAQ. There are 15 residues in the CDR3. CDR3 sequence: CASSLGGQVNQPQHF. The CDR3 coding sequence is TGTGCCAGCAGCTTAGGAGGGCAGGTCAATCAGCCCCAGCATTTT.

In DNA form, the CDR3 reads TGTGCCAGCAGCTTAGATAGGAGAGAGCAGTACTTC. Residues: CASSLDRREQYF. The rearrangement uses TRBV7-2 and TRBJ2-7; no clear D. The V end lost 1 base, the J end lost 7 bases, and 8 bases lay between the germline ends. This CDR3 comprises 12 residues. Germline V CDR1 and CDR2: SGHTA, FQGNSA.

The CDR3 DNA sequence: TGCAGCGTTGAAATTAGTCAGGGGCAAGAGACCCAGTACTTC. Translated, it gives CSVEISQGQETQYF. The J gene is TRBJ2-5, the V gene TRBV29-1; D perhaps matches TRBD1 (6 bases). Germline-derived CDR1 and CDR2 are SQVTM and ANQGSEA. With 2 bases removed from V and 2 bases from J, the gap between germline ends came to 12 bases. This CDR3 is 14 amino acids long. Combining the CDR3 with reference TRBV29-1 and TRBJ2-5 gives the whole variable domain SAVISQKPSRDICQRGTSLTIQCQVDSQVTMMFWYRQQPGQSLTLIATANQGSEATYESGFVIDKFPISRPNLTFSTLTVSNMSPEDSSIYLCSVEISQGQETQYFGPGTRLLVL.

The genes are TRBV5-6 and TRBJ1-4; the D is unclear. Germline lookup yields CDR1 SGHDT and CDR2 YYEEEE. V was shortened by 6 bases and J by 4 bases, with 16 bases between the two germline ends. This CDR3 is built from 15 residues. In DNA, the CDR3 is TGTGCCAGCACCGCGGCCCGGAGATATAATGAAAAACTGTTTTTT. Its protein is CASTAARRYNEKLFF.

The V gene is TRBV2, the J gene TRBJ2-5; possible D gene TRBD2, 5 bases. Germline-derived CDR1 and CDR2 are SNHLY and FYNNEI. V shed 1 base and J shed 7 bases, with 10 bases lying between them. The length of the CDR3 is 13 residues. The CDR3 nucleotides read TGTGCCAGCAGTGAAGGAGGGAAGGGGACCCAGTACTTC. The encoded protein is CASSEGGKGTQYF.

The CDR3 DNA follows: TGCGCCAGCAGCTTACGTAGCTCCTACAATGAGCAGTTCTTC. Protein sequence: CASSLRSSYNEQFF. The gene calls are TRBV5-1 and TRBJ2-1; D uncertain. The ends were cut back, 2 bases at V and 0 bases at J, with 6 bases in the middle. The CDR3 consists of 14 residues. From germline, CDR1 is SGHRS and CDR2 YFSETQ.

Details on this clone: The germline gene is not matched at one end of the junction; a read error may be the cause. The genes are TRBV7-7 and TRBJ1-1; 7 bases match TRBD1. This CDR3 is 14 amino acids long. From germline, CDR1 is SSHAT and CDR2 FNYEAQ (reference sequence). The CDR3, as DNA: TGTGCTAGCAGCCCACTCGGGACAGAAGCTGAAGCTTTCTTT. It yields the protein CASSPLGTEAEAFF.

This chain joins TRBV7-9 and TRBJ2-7; D gene uncertain. CDR3 length: 11 residues. Germline CDR1 SEHNR, CDR2 FQNEAQ (reference sequence). Trimming shortened V by 5 bases and J by 3 bases, and 5 bases separated the two germline ends. The CDR3 DNA reads TGTGCCAGCAGCCCCCTCTACGAGCAGTACTTC. Its translation is CASSPLYEQYF.